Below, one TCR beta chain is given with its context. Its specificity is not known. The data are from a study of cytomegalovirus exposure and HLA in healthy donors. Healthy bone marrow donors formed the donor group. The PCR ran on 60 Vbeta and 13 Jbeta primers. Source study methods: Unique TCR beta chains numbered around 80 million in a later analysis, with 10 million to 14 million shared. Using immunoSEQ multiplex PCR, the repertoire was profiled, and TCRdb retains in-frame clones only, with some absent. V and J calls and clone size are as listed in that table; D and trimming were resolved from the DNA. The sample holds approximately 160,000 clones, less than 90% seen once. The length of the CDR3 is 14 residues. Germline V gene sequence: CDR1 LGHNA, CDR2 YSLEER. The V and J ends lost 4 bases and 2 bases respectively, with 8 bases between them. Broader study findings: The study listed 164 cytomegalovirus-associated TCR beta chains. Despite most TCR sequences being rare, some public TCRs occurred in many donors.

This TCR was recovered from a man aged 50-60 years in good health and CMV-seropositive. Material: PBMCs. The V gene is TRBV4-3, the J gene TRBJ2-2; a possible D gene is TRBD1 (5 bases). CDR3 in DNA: TGCGCCAGCAGCCCTGGACACAACACCGGGGAGCTGTTTTTT. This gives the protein CASSPGHNTGELFF.